This T cell receptor beta chain was captured by sequencing in a study of T cell repertoires in cytomegalovirus infection. Study in general: Public TCR beta signatures marked donors with CMV infection and the matching HLA.

Via MiXCR, TCRdb re-called the reads, giving one row per CDR3 protein. The sample includes fewer than 350,000 distinct CDR3 sequences, roughly 17% of them seen just once. V shed 6 bases and J shed 4 bases, with 19 bases lying between them. There are 14 residues in the CDR3. CDR1 is DFQATT, CDR2 SNEGSKA, per germline (reference sequence). The gene calls are TRBV20-1 and TRBJ2-7; the D call may be TRBD1 or TRBD2 (7 bases each). The sequence was collected from a human donor in good health (CMV status not recorded). Some clones in this sample may be carry-over from other donors' samples. The sample was PBMCs. The CDR3 DNA reads TGCAGTGCAACTAACAGGGGAGGGGGATACGAGCAGTACTTC. It yields the protein CSATNRGGGYEQYF.